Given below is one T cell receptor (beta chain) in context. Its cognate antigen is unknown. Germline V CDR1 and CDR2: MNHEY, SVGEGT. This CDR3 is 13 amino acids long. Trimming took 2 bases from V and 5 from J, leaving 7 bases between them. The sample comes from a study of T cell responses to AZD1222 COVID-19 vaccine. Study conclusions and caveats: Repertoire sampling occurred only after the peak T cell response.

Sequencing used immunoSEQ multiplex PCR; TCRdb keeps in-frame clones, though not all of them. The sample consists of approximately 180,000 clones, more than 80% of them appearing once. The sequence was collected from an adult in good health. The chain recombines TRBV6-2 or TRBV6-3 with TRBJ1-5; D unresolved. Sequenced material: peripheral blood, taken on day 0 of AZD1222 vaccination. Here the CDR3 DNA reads TGTGCCAGCAGTTACGACAAAGATCAGCCCCAGCATTTT. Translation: CASSYDKDQPQHF.